Listed below are T cell receptor beta chains from one sample, sequenced in a study of control samples from healthy donors and cancer patients. Sequencing was performed with immunoSEQ multiplex PCR; in TCRdb, only in-frame clones are kept and a portion is missing. Among about 160,000 clones listed, around 96% were seen once. Material for sequencing was blood. These receptor sequences come from a woman aged 25 to 39 in good health. The CDR3 runs from the conserved cysteine through the conserved F or W. The order of the fields is clone size, V gene, J gene, D gene, CDR3 length, CDR3 DNA, CDR3 protein. The D gene is left open where the match is weak. Size tells how often a clone was seen (once, few, many) or the class of an expanded clone, and some rows leave it out.

clone_size: .
v_call: TRBV11-2
j_call: TRBJ2-3
d_call: .
cdr3_length: 15
cdr3_nt: TGTGCCAGCAGCTTAGGTTCGGGAGCGACAGATACGCAGTATTTT
cdr3_aa: CASSLGSGATDTQYF

clone_size: .
v_call: TRBV5-1
j_call: TRBJ1-1
d_call: .
cdr3_length: 13
cdr3_nt: TGCGCCAGCAGCTTGGATGTGAACACTGAAGCTTTCTTT
cdr3_aa: CASSLDVNTEAFF

clone_size: .
v_call: TRBV2
j_call: TRBJ1-1
d_call: TRBD1
cdr3_length: 15
cdr3_nt: TGTGCCAGCAGTGAAGTCGGGACAGGGGGCACTGAAGCTTTCTTT
cdr3_aa: CASSEVGTGGTEAFF

clone_size: .
v_call: TRBV30
j_call: TRBJ1-1
d_call: .
cdr3_length: 11
cdr3_nt: TGTGCCTGGAGTGTAGGAGGGGGAGCTTTCTTT
cdr3_aa: CAWSVGGGAFF

clone_size: .
v_call: TRBV12-3/TRBV12-4
j_call: TRBJ1-1
d_call: .
cdr3_length: 12
cdr3_nt: TGTGCCAGCATGGAAGGGAACACTGAAGCTTTCTTT
cdr3_aa: CASMEGNTEAFF

clone_size: .
v_call: TRBV5-5
j_call: TRBJ1-5
d_call: TRBD1
cdr3_length: 16
cdr3_nt: TGTGCCAGCAGCGTTACGACAGGGTTCGGCAATCAGCCCCAGCATTTT
cdr3_aa: CASSVTTGFGNQPQHF

clone_size: .
v_call: TRBV11-2
j_call: TRBJ1-5
d_call: .
cdr3_length: 15
cdr3_nt: TGTGCCAGCAGCTTAGGGTACGGCAGCGATCAGCCCCAGCATTTT
cdr3_aa: CASSLGYGSDQPQHF

clone_size: .
v_call: TRBV18
j_call: TRBJ2-1
d_call: TRBD2
cdr3_length: 15
cdr3_nt: TGTGCCAGCTCACTTGGACTAGCGGGGTACAATGAGCAGTTCTTC
cdr3_aa: CASSLGLAGYNEQFF

clone_size: .
v_call: TRBV4-1
j_call: TRBJ2-4
d_call: .
cdr3_length: 18
cdr3_nt: TGCGCCAGCAGCCAAGATCTCAGGGGAGACGGAGCCAAAAACATTCAGTACTTC
cdr3_aa: CASSQDLRGDGAKNIQYF

clone_size: once
v_call: TRBV13
j_call: TRBJ1-3
d_call: .
cdr3_length: 18
cdr3_nt: TGTGCCAGCAGCCTTATACTGGGAAGAGGATCGTTAGGAAACACCATATATTTT
cdr3_aa: CASSLILGRGSLGNTIYF

clone_size: .
v_call: TRBV5-1
j_call: TRBJ2-2
d_call: .
cdr3_length: 15
cdr3_nt: TGCGCCAGCAGCTTGGTAGTATCGAACACCGGGGAGCTGTTTTTT
cdr3_aa: CASSLVVSNTGELFF

clone_size: .
v_call: TRBV28
j_call: TRBJ2-1
d_call: .
cdr3_length: 15
cdr3_nt: TGTGCCAGCAGTTTAGCCGGACAGAACTACAATGAGCAGTTCTTC
cdr3_aa: CASSLAGQNYNEQFF